This T cell receptor beta chain was profiled in a study of Graves' ophthalmopathy and Graves' hyperthyroidism. This clonotype has a count of ten or more. The germline gives CDR1 LNHDA, CDR2 SQIVND (reference sequence). V was shortened by 3 bases and J by 3 bases, with 8 bases between the two germline ends. The CDR3 has 13 amino acids. TCR beta CDR3 amplification used RNA transcripts. HTBI primers were employed in first-round RT-PCR, then a second-round multiplex PCR followed. One entry per CDR3 protein results from TCRdb running MiXCR on the multiplex PCR reads. The repertoire holds more than 550,000 distinct CDR3 sequences, with roughly 41% as singletons.

The receptor was isolated from an adult man with Graves' ophthalmopathy. This chain links TRBV19 with TRBJ1-1, with D perhaps TRBD1 (5 bases). Sequences were obtained from peripheral blood. CDR3 in DNA: TGTGCCAGTAGTATGGGACCATACACTGAAGCTTTCTTT. It yields the protein CASSMGPYTEAFF.